Listed below are T cell receptor beta chains from one sample, sequenced in a study of CD8 T cells in ankylosing spondylitis. TCRdb processed the 5' RACE reads anew with MiXCR; each CDR3 protein has one entry. The sample yields about 240,000 distinct CDR3 sequences, 8.6% seen once. The sample comprised blood, either unsorted or a sorted T cell fraction (not recorded which). These receptors all stem from a male donor with ankylosing spondylitis or in good health (not recorded which). CDR3s include the opening cysteine and the closing phenylalanine or tryptophan. The D gene is left open where the match is weak.

len	v_gene	j_gene	d_gene	CDR3aa
15	TRBV6-2/TRBV6-3	TRBJ2-1	.	CASSKEAGEMNEQFF
18	TRBV6-5	TRBJ2-5	TRBD2	CASSYSKPTSGLQETQYF
15	TRBV5-1	TRBJ2-1	.	CASSLADYRFNEQFF
13	TRBV5-1	TRBJ1-1	.	CASSFHQGTEAFF
16	TRBV11-3	TRBJ2-1	TRBD2	CASSPRLAGGGNEQFF
12	TRBV27	TRBJ1-1	.	CASSSAGAEAFF
13	TRBV7-7	TRBJ2-3	.	CASSFTQADTQYF
14	TRBV20-1	TRBJ2-7	TRBD2	CSARLAGASYEQYF
11	TRBV12-3/TRBV12-4	TRBJ2-7	.	CASSSYYEQYF
12	TRBV12-3/TRBV12-4	TRBJ1-2	.	CASSLGGHGYTF